This T cell receptor (beta chain) originates from a study of cytomegalovirus exposure and HLA in healthy donors. The PCR contained 60 Vbeta and 13 Jbeta primers. TCRdb's copy holds only in-frame clones and misses some; the assay was immunoSEQ multiplex PCR. Of some 140,000 clones in the sample, 80% were seen once. This CDR3 region has 15 residues. J was trimmed by 1 base and V by 1 base; bases with no gene match: 0. The germline V gene has CDR1 MDHEN and CDR2 SYDVKM. Points on this clone: The antigen remains unidentified.

General study findings and limits: HLA alleles were associated with some 16,000 TCR beta sequences in a later analysis at 0.05 false discovery rate.

The rearrangement joins TRBV28 to TRBJ2-3, with TRBD2 matching over 9 bases. The receptor was isolated from a young man in good health. The sequencing sample was made of PBMCs. CDR3 sequence reads: CASSLLAGGTDTQYF. The CDR3 nucleotides are TGTGCCAGCAGTTTATTAGCGGGAGGCACAGATACGCAGTATTTT.